This T cell receptor beta chain was sequenced in a study of shared clonotypes between healthy human individuals. Background on the study: The plates for each donor numbered three CD4 naive, three CD4 memory, two CD8 naive and one CD8 memory.

HIV-negative, healthy adults without recent acute infections or vaccinations were the donors. Researchers partitioned CD4+ cells into CD45RA+ naive and CD45RA-negative memory subsets. Worth noting for this clone: A read error may produce the germline difference seen at one junction end.

This CDR3 spans 13 amino acids. Germline-derived CDR1 and CDR2 are MDHEN and SYDVKM. The assay was immunoSEQ multiplex PCR, and TCRdb's table has in-frame clones only and misses some. This table holds 2,100,000 or so clones, roughly 95% found once. The sample consisted of naive CD4+ T cells sorted from blood. Subset given: CD45RA+ positively selected. This clonotype was obtained from a man between 18 and 29 years old in good health. V is TRBV28 and J is TRBJ2-5; either TRBD1 or TRBD2 may fit D (5 bases each). The CDR3 loop reads CASRDQARPGPNF. The CDR3 DNA sequence: TGTGCCAGCCGGGATCAAGCCCGGCCGGGGCCGAACTTC.